The 18 T cell receptor beta chains given below trace back to one sample, sequenced in a study of cytomegalovirus exposure and HLA in healthy donors. 60 Vbeta and 13 Jbeta primers were used in PCR. Sequencing used immunoSEQ multiplex PCR; TCRdb keeps in-frame clones, though not all of them. The sample lists under 200,000 clones, about 80% occurring once. The source material was PBMCs. The receptors were sampled from a man aged 55 to 69 in good health and CMV-seronegative.

This chain joins TRBV7-2 and TRBJ2-7, with 8 bases lining up with TRBD1. The CDR3 totals 14 residues. J gave up 5 bases and V 5 bases, and 8 bases lay outside the gene matches. Germline CDR1 reads SGHTA; CDR2 reads FQGNSA. The CDR3 protein is CASSPRTGPNEQYF. For the CDR3, the DNA is TGTGCCAGCAGCCCGCGGACAGGGCCGAACGAGCAGTACTTC.

This chain links TRBV9 with TRBJ1-3; 7 positions match TRBD1. Looked up from germline, CDR1 is SGDLS and CDR2 is YYNGEE. The CDR3 extends over 14 amino acids. V lost 4 bases to trimming and J lost 2 bases; unmatched junction nucleotides: 3. CDR3 DNA: TGTGCCAGCAGCCGGGACAGAGCTGGAAACACCATATATTTT. The encoded protein is CASSRDRAGNTIYF.

The chain combines TRBV5-1 with TRBJ2-2, with D perhaps matching TRBD2 (6 bases). Germline loops: CDR1 SGHRS, CDR2 YFSETQ. Trimming pared 3 bases from V and 5 bases from J, leaving 11 bases between. This CDR3 comprises 14 residues. The CDR3 sequence: CASSWEAVTGELFF. The CDR3 bases are TGCGCCAGCAGCTGGGAGGCGGTTACCGGGGAGCTGTTTTTT.

The chain couples TRBV7-9 to TRBJ2-2; possibly TRBD2 for D (5 bases). CDR1 is SEHNR, CDR2 FQNEAQ, per germline (reference sequence). The CDR3 consists of 17 residues. Deletions cut 0 bases from V and 3 bases from J, with 14 bases between. This CDR3 is CASSLAKAGPDTGELFF. Here the CDR3 DNA reads TGTGCCAGCAGCTTAGCGAAGGCGGGCCCCGACACCGGGGAGCTGTTTTTT.

This clone was observed a few times. The sample holds other DNA sequences that translate to the same CDR3. V is TRBV7-8 and J is TRBJ2-6, with D unresolved. The CDR3 is 16 residues long. Trimming stripped 0 bases from V and 1 base from J, with 7 bases between. Germline values: CDR1 SGHVS, CDR2 FQNEAQ. CDR3 nucleotides: TGTGCCAGCAGCTTAGCTGCTGCGTCTGGGGCCAACGTCCTGACTTTC. This codes for CASSLAAASGANVLTF.

This clone appeared once. The chain joins TRBV4-1 to TRBJ2-7; TRBD1 aligns across 10 bases. This CDR3 comprises 15 residues. Germline V gene data show CDR1 as MGHRA and CDR2 as YSYEKL. Trimming at V came to 1 base and at J to 2 bases, leaving 2 bases not matched to a gene. The CDR3 loop reads CASSQGTGGTYEQYF. The CDR3 region has the DNA TGCGCCAGCAGCCAAGGGACAGGGGGAACCTACGAGCAGTACTTC.

The gene calls are TRBV6-5 and TRBJ2-7; D possibly corresponds to TRBD2 (7 bases). CDR3 length: 13 residues. The germline gives CDR1 MNHEY, CDR2 SVGAGI. V lost 6 bases and J 7 bases, leaving 16 bases between the germline ends. The CDR3 DNA reads TGTGCCAGCAGGTTAGGGGGGGCAGGGGAGCAGTACTTC. Protein: CASRLGGAGEQYF.

The CDR3, as DNA: TGTGCCAGCAGTTCCTACCGTAGAGGGGGCGGCACTGAAGCTTTCTTT. It is translated as CASSSYRRGGGTEAFF. The genes are TRBV28 and TRBJ1-1; 7 bases are a match to TRBD1. The CDR3 has 16 residues. Germline V CDR1 and CDR2: MDHEN, SYDVKM. V shed 4 bases and J 4 bases; nucleotides not matched to a gene: 12. Full variable domain (missing parts from reference TRBV28 and TRBJ1-1): DVKVTQSSRYLVKRTGEKVFLECVQDMDHENMFWYRQDPGLGLRLIYFSYDVKMKEKGDIPEGYSVSREKKERFSLILESASTNQTSMYLCASSSYRRGGGTEAFFGQGTRLTVV.

In DNA, the CDR3 is TGTGCCAGCAGCTTGAACTTTGGCGGCCCGTACGAGCAGTACTTC. Protein sequence: CASSLNFGGPYEQYF. The V gene is TRBV5-4, the J gene TRBJ2-7; no firm D call. Germline loops: CDR1 SGHNT, CDR2 YYREEE (reference sequence). The CDR3 covers 15 residues. V was cut by 1 base and J by 4 bases, with 15 bases left in between.

The rearrangement links TRBV19 to TRBJ2-7; TRBD1 matches 8 bases. This CDR3 is built from 14 residues. With V trimmed by 9 bases and J by 0 bases, 7 bases remained unmatched. CDR1 is LNHDA and CDR2 is SQIVND in the germline V gene (reference sequence). The CDR3 nucleotides are TGTGCCAGCTCGGGACAGGCCATCTCCTACGAGCAGTACTTC. Protein: CASSGQAISYEQYF.

The rearrangement uses TRBV4-2 and TRBJ2-7; a possible D gene is TRBD2 (5 bases). This CDR3 region has 14 residues. Germline CDR1 is LGHNA and CDR2 is YNFKEQ. The germline V and J ends were trimmed by 0 bases and 4 bases, with 10 bases remaining between them. CDR3 loop: CASSQDRGRYEQYF. The CDR3, as DNA: TGTGCCAGCAGCCAAGATCGGGGTAGATACGAGCAGTACTTC.

The chain has TRBV6-5 and TRBJ2-7; TRBD2 aligns across 9 bases. In germline, CDR1 is MNHEY, CDR2 SVGAGI. This CDR3 is built from 15 residues. Trimming took 5 bases from V and 3 from J; bases not matched to a gene: 8. The DNA of the CDR3 is TGTGCCAGCAGTCCGGGGACTAGCTCGGTCTACGAGCAGTACTTC. As protein: CASSPGTSSVYEQYF.

The chain joins TRBV7-9 to TRBJ2-5, with D maybe TRBD2 (5 bases). The last part of the DNA fits TRBJ2-7 better; the J call may be wrong. This CDR3 region has 13 residues. Germline-derived CDR1 and CDR2 are SEHNR and FQNEAQ (reference sequence). CDR3 region: CASSLTRVGEQYF. The DNA of the CDR3 is TGTGCCAGCAGCTTAACTAGGGTAGGCGAGCAGTACTTC.

The rearrangement joins TRBV29-1 to TRBJ2-7, with TRBD2 matching over 14 bases. Germline values: CDR1 SQVTM, CDR2 ANQGSEA. V dropped 3 bases and J dropped 6; count of bases not matched to a gene: 4. The CDR3 length is 14 residues. CDR3 DNA: TGCAGCGTTGACAAGGGACTAGCGGGGGCCGAGCAGTACTTC. It is translated as CSVDKGLAGAEQYF.

The V call is TRBV2, the J call TRBJ2-7, with D possibly being TRBD1 (6 bases). Trimming shortened V by 6 bases and J by 6 bases, and 12 bases separated the two germline ends. CDR1 is SNHLY, CDR2 FYNNEI, per germline. The CDR3 has 12 amino acids. This CDR3 reads CASSEQGGEQYF. In DNA form, the CDR3 reads TGTGCCAGCAGCGAACAGGGCGGCGAGCAGTACTTC. Full variable domain (remainder filled in from reference TRBV2 and TRBJ2-7): EPEVTQTPSHQVTQMGQEVILRCVPISNHLYFYWYRQILGQKVEFLVSFYNNEISEKSEIFDDQFSVERPDGSNFTLKIRSTKLEDSAMYFCASSEQGGEQYFGPGTRLTVT.

As regards this clone: Other DNA sequences in this sample translate to the same CDR3. This chain links TRBV6-1 with TRBJ1-6; perhaps TRBD1 as D (6 bases). V was cut by 1 base and J by 10 bases, with 14 bases left in between. The CDR3 has 15 residues. CDR1 is MNHNS and CDR2 is SASEGT in the germline V gene. CDR3 DNA: TGTGCCAGCAGTGAAGAAACAGGGTTTAGGTCACCCCTCCACTTT. Translation: CASSEETGFRSPLHF.

Here the CDR3 reads CASSAGHSTEAFF. Written as DNA, the CDR3 is TGTGCCAGCAGCGCCGGACACTCCACTGAAGCTTTCTTT. The chain joins TRBV9 to TRBJ1-1; D might be TRBD1 (5 bases). CDR1 is SGDLS and CDR2 is YYNGEE in the germline V gene. Trimming cost V 3 bases and J 4 bases, with 10 bases left between them. The CDR3 runs to 13 residues.

The chain is built from TRBV29-1 and TRBJ2-7; 7 bases match TRBD1. Germline V lookup: CDR1 SQVTM, CDR2 ANQGSEA. The junction had 9 bases not matched to a gene; V was cut back by 5 bases and J by 2 bases. The CDR3 length is 14 residues. Written as DNA, the CDR3 is TGCAGCGTTAGAACCGGGACAGCAACCTACGAGCAGTACTTC. Residues: CSVRTGTATYEQYF.